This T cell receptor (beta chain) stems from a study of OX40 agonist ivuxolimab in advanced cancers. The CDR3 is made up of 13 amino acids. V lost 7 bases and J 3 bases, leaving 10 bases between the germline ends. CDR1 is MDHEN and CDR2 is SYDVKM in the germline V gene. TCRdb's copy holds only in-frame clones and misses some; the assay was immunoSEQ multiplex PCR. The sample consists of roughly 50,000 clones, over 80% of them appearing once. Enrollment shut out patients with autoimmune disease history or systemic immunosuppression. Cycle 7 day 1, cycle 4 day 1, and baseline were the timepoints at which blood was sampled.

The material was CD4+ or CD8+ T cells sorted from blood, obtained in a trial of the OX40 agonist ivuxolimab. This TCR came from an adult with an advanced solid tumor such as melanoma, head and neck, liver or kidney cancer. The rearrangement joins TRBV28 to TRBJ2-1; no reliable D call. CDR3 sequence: CASTIGNYNEQFF. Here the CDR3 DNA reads TGTGCCAGCACCATAGGGAACTACAATGAGCAGTTCTTC. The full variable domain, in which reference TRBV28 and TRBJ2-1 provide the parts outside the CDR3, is DVKVTQSSRYLVKRTGEKVFLECVQDMDHENMFWYRQDPGLGLRLIYFSYDVKMKEKGDIPEGYSVSREKKERFSLILESASTNQTSMYLCASTIGNYNEQFFGPGTRLTVL.